These 18 T cell receptor beta chains were all obtained from the same sample, sequenced in a study of shared clonotypes between healthy human individuals. The repertoire was sequenced with immunoSEQ multiplex PCR; TCRdb's copy has only in-frame clones and lacks some. The sample has 2 million to 2.5 million clones, 85% to 95% seen once. The specimen sequenced was naive CD4+ T cells from PBMCs. Documented subset: CD45RA+ positively selected. The source of these receptors is a man between 18 and 35 years old in good health. Some clones in this sample may be carry-over from other donors' samples.

The rearrangement joins TRBV11-2 to TRBJ2-1; 12 bases line up with TRBD2. This CDR3 comprises 17 residues. V lost 4 bases to trimming and J lost 10 bases; unmatched junction nucleotides: 14. From germline, CDR1 is SGHAT and CDR2 FQNNGV. DNA of the CDR3: TGTGCCAGCAGCTCCACCCTAGCGGGAGGGCCGCTCCGCGAGCAGTTCTTC. Its protein product is CASSSTLAGGPLREQFF.

The chain carries TRBV7-3 and TRBJ2-5; the D gene is possibly TRBD2 (6 bases). Germline CDR1 SGHTA, CDR2 FQGTGA. The ends were cut back, 2 bases at V and 1 base at J, with 8 bases in the middle. This CDR3 has 14 residues. The CDR3 spells CASSLVGGQETQYF. The CDR3 nucleotides are TGTGCCAGCAGCTTAGTGGGGGGCCAAGAGACCCAGTACTTC.

The V gene is TRBV7-2, the J gene TRBJ2-4; perhaps TRBD2 as D (5 bases). Germline loops: CDR1 SGHTA, CDR2 FQGNSA. The CDR3 covers 14 residues. Trimming cost V 5 bases and J 6 bases, with 14 bases left between them. DNA for the CDR3: TGTGCCAGCAGCACCCCAAGGGAGAGAAACATTCAGTACTTC. Residues: CASSTPRERNIQYF. The complete variable domain, with remaining parts taken from reference TRBV7-2 and TRBJ2-4, reads GAGVSQSPSNKVTEKGKDVELRCDPISGHTALYWYRQSLGQGLEFLIYFQGNSAPDKSGLPSDRFSAERTGGSVSTLTIQRTQQEDSAVYLCASSTPRERNIQYFGAGTRLSVL.

This chain uses TRBV4-1 with TRBJ2-3; 13 bases are shared with TRBD2. The trim removed 0 bases at V and 1 base at J, leaving 1 base unmatched. Germline V gives CDR1 MGHRA, CDR2 YSYEKL. The length of the CDR3 is 17 residues. The CDR3: CASSQEGTSGGTDTQYF. Here the CDR3 DNA reads TGCGCCAGCAGCCAAGAGGGGACTAGCGGGGGCACAGATACGCAGTATTTT.

This chain uses TRBV6-5 with TRBJ2-5; TRBD2 aligns across 7 bases. The closer fit of TRBJ2-7 to the DNA end suggests the J call may be wrong. The CDR3 consists of 14 residues. Germline V CDR1 and CDR2: MNHEY, SVGAGI. The CDR3 loop is CASSRPTGGGEQYF. For the CDR3, the DNA is TGTGCCAGCAGCAGGCCCACGGGCGGGGGCGAGCAGTACTTC.

This sequence joins TRBV6-5 and TRBJ2-1; D is ambiguous. Germline V lookup: CDR1 MNHEY, CDR2 SVGAGI. The ends were cut back, 5 bases at V and 10 bases at J, with 12 bases in the middle. The CDR3 is made up of 12 amino acids. CDR3 bases: TGTGCCAGCAGTCCCAATCGCCGAGAGCAGTTCTTC. Translation: CASSPNRREQFF.

This chain joins TRBV7-8 and TRBJ1-5; D may be TRBD1 (5 bases). Germline V gene sequence: CDR1 SGHVS, CDR2 FQNEAQ. The V and J ends lost 3 bases and 0 bases respectively, with 9 bases between them. CDR3 length equals 15 residues. The CDR3 spells CASSLGVISNQPQHF. The DNA of the CDR3 is TGTGCCAGCAGCTTGGGGGTGATTAGCAATCAGCCCCAGCATTTT.

As for this clone: The junction departs from germline at one end; a sequencing error may be responsible. The V and J genes are TRBV14 and TRBJ2-1; TRBD2 matches 10 bases. Germline assignment: CDR1 SGHDN and CDR2 FVKESK. The CDR3 is 19 amino acids. For the CDR3, the DNA is TGTGCCAGCAGCCAAGAGTGGTCTAGCGGGAGCTACTCCTACAATGAGCAGCTCTTC. This encodes CASSQEWSSGSYSYNEQLF. The variable domain in full, completed from reference TRBV14 and TRBJ2-1, reads EAGVTQFPSHSVIEKGQTVTLRCDPISGHDNLYWYRRVMGKEIKFLLHFVKESKQDESGMPNNRFLAERTGGTYSTLKVQPAELEDSGVYFCASSQEWSSGSYSYNEQLFGPGTRLTVL.

Comments on this clone: Other DNA sequences in the same sample also yield this CDR3. The chain couples TRBV7-3 to TRBJ2-3, with TRBD2 matching over 13 bases. The CDR3 extends over 16 amino acids. The V and J ends lost 5 bases and 6 bases, in that order; junction bases with no gene match: 8. In germline, CDR1 is SGHTA, CDR2 FQGTGA. In nucleotides, the CDR3 is TGTGCCAGCAGCGCCCGGACTAGCGGGAGTGGGGATACGCAGTATTTT. Protein sequence: CASSARTSGSGDTQYF.

The chain combines TRBV5-4 with TRBJ2-7; TRBD2 aligns across 12 bases. The CDR3 spans 15 residues. CDR1 SGHNT and CDR2 YYREEE come from the germline V gene (reference sequence). V shed 4 bases and J 4 bases; nucleotides not matched to a gene: 6. The CDR3 sequence is CASSKRLAGEYEQYF. Written as DNA, the CDR3 is TGTGCCAGCAGCAAGAGACTAGCGGGGGAATACGAGCAGTACTTC.

To note about this clone: The CDR3 does not close with the conserved phenylalanine or tryptophan, likely indicating a read error. The DNA is left out, because the CDR3 cannot be placed on it with certainty; the CDR3 is given as TCRdb lists it. The chain carries TRBV20-1 and TRBJ2-7. CDR1 is DFQATT, CDR2 SNEGSKA, per germline (reference sequence). The CDR3 length equals 9 residues, ends included. The CDR3 sequence is CSVGHLTDL.

This chain joins TRBV5-4 and TRBJ1-2; 7 bases line up with TRBD1. The trim removed 0 bases at V and 7 bases at J, leaving 9 bases unmatched. The length of the CDR3 is 15 residues. Germline V lookup: CDR1 SGHNT, CDR2 YYREEE (reference sequence). CDR3 protein: CASSLVGGALAGYTF. CDR3 in DNA: TGTGCCAGCAGCTTGGTAGGGGGCGCCCTGGCTGGCTACACCTTC.

This chain joins TRBV10-3 and TRBJ2-3; D is undetermined. Germline V CDR1 and CDR2: ENHRY, SYGVKD. Deletions cut 3 bases from V and 2 bases from J, with 12 bases between. CDR3 size: 15 residues. The DNA of the CDR3 is TGTGCCATCAGTGACTACTCCCATAACACAGATACGCAGTATTTT. This translates into CAISDYSHNTDTQYF.

As for this clone: Other nucleotide sequences in the sample specify the same CDR3. The chain is built from TRBV6-1 and TRBJ1-1, with D possibly being TRBD1 (5 bases). The germline gives CDR1 MNHNS, CDR2 SASEGT. The CDR3 is made up of 13 amino acids. Trimming pared 5 bases from V and 1 base from J, leaving 8 bases between. The CDR3 sequence is CASSPGPNTEAFF. CDR3 DNA sequence: TGTGCCAGCAGTCCGGGACCGAACACTGAAGCTTTCTTT.

The J gene is TRBJ2-5, the V gene TRBV7-2, with no clear D. This CDR3 is built from 14 residues. Germline loops: CDR1 SGHTA, CDR2 FQGNSA. Trimming pared 6 bases from V and 0 bases from J, leaving 11 bases between. The DNA of the CDR3 is TGTGCCAGCAGTTACCAGATGTACCAAGAGACCCAGTACTTC. Protein sequence: CASSYQMYQETQYF.

CDR3 residues: CASSPRSLAGWESGELFF. The CDR3 coding sequence is TGTGCCAGCAGCCCCAGGTCCCTAGCGGGATGGGAGTCCGGGGAGCTGTTTTTT. V is TRBV7-7 and J is TRBJ2-2; 9 bases fit TRBD2. V gave up 5 bases and J gave up 6 bases; unmatched junction bases: 16. CDR3 length equals 18 residues. Germline-derived CDR1 and CDR2 are SSHAT and FNYEAQ (reference sequence).

The CDR3 sequence: CASSLGAGTGDFRTYGYTF. CDR3 nucleotide sequence: TGTGCCAGCAGTTTAGGGGCCGGGACAGGGGACTTTAGGACTTATGGCTACACCTTC. This sequence joins TRBV28 and TRBJ1-2; TRBD1 matches at 10 bases. Germline CDR1 is MDHEN and CDR2 is SYDVKM. J gave up 5 bases and V 2 bases, and 17 bases lay outside the gene matches. This CDR3 is built from 19 residues.

This clone was counted a single time. V usage is TRBV5-1 and J usage is TRBJ1-1, with TRBD1 identical over 8 bases. After removal of 6 bases from V and 4 bases from J, the junction contained 11 bases not matched to a gene. CDR1 and CDR2 from the germline V gene are SGHRS and YFSETQ. The CDR3 length is 15 residues. The CDR3 loop reads CASTITTGVRTEAFF. The DNA for the CDR3 is TGCGCCAGCACCATAACGACAGGGGTTCGCACTGAAGCTTTCTTT.